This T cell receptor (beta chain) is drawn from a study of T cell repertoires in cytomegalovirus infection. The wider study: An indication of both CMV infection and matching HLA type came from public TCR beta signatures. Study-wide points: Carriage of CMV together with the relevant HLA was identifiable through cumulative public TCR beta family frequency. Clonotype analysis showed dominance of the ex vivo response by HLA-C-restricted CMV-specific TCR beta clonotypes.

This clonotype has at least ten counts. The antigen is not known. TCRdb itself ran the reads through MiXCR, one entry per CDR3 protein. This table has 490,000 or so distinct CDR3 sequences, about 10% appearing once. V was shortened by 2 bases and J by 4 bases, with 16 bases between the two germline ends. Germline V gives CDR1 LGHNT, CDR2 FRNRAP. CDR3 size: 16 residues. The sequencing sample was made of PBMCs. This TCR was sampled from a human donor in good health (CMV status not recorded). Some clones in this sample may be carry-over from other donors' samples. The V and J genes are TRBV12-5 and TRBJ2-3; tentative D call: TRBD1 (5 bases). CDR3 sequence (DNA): TGTGCTAGTGGTTTGAGACAAGGGGCGAAGCCAGATACGCAGTATTTT. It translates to CASGLRQGAKPDTQYF.